This T cell receptor (beta chain) was found in a study of T cell responses to AZD1222 COVID-19 vaccine. Study-wide findings and caveats: Possibly, clonal diversity was underestimated; donors were largely white British and included more females. Regions 160-218 and 743-854 held dominance among vaccine-associated CD4 TCRs, which spanned spike.

On this clone: Its target is not known.

Analysis merged second doses at about 4 or about 12 weeks. Only in-frame clones appear in the TCRdb table, and some are missing; sequencing was by immunoSEQ multiplex PCR. The repertoire holds around 140,000 clones, with just over 90% as singletons. The CDR3 totals 13 residues. The germline CDR1 and CDR2 sequences are SGHAT and FQNNGV. V trimming: 5 bases; J trimming: 7 bases; junction bases outside the gene matches: 7. The chain uses TRBV11-2 and TRBJ1-1; 7 nucleotides match TRBD1. Sequencing was performed on peripheral blood, taken 28 days after the second AZD1222 dose. This receptor was taken from an adult who received the AZD1222 COVID-19 vaccine. CDR3 sequence: CASSRDRADEAFF. Here the CDR3 DNA reads TGTGCCAGCAGCCGCGACAGGGCCGATGAAGCTTTCTTT.